These T cell receptor beta chains were read from a single sample in a study of CD8+ T cells in alopecia areata. TCRdb's table, derived via immunoSEQ multiplex PCR, lists solely in-frame clones and lacks some. The table has 130,000 or so clones, roughly 50% seen once. The sample comprised NKG2D-low CD8+ T cells sorted from blood. All receptors derive from a human donor with alopecia areata. CDR3s include the opening cysteine and the closing phenylalanine or tryptophan. D genes are given only for firm matches. Clone size, where shown, is once, few, many, or a class for clones that have expanded.

d_gene | v_gene | abundance | CDR3aa
. | TRBV4-1 | once | CASSGTGPEDYGYTF
. | TRBV15 | . | CATSGRDGTDTQYF
. | TRBV2 | . | CARGASDADTQYF
. | TRBV29-1 | few | CSVEVVSETQYF
TRBD1 | TRBV7-9 | . | CASSLIQGGPEAFF
. | TRBV30 | . | CAWSGVGAPPMGQFF
. | TRBV30 | once | CACINRAGGYTF
. | TRBV13 | . | CASSSMDGYNEQFF
. | TRBV5-1 | . | CASSLYDSNTGELFF
. | TRBV27 | . | CASSPDYPDEQYF
. | TRBV4-3 | . | CASSPGSAYEQYF
. | TRBV29-1 | . | CSVDEGSEAFF
. | TRBV20-1 | . | CSARLTQYF
. | TRBV29-1 | few | CSVEIRGELFF
TRBD1 | TRBV28 | . | CASSLRTGGEETQYF
TRBD1 | TRBV5-1 | . | CASSSDRDRDEKLFF